This T cell receptor (beta chain) came from a study of blood T cell repertoires in COVID-19. The V end lost 4 bases, the J end lost 5 bases, and 16 bases lay between the germline ends. CDR1 SGHDN and CDR2 FVKESK come from the germline V gene. The CDR3 totals 15 residues. This table comes from immunoSEQ multiplex PCR, and its TCRdb copy is limited to in-frame clones, with some not included. The table has some 300,000 clones, 88% seen once. The TCR was taken from a woman aged 25-40 years who had recovered from COVID-19. This chain links TRBV14 with TRBJ2-3; D might be TRBD2 (7 bases). The specimen sequenced was PBMCs or T cells enriched from blood (not recorded which). The CDR3 nucleotides read TGTGCCAGCAGCCCTTACACAGGGAGGGGAGATACGCAGTATTTT. This translates into CASSPYTGRGDTQYF.